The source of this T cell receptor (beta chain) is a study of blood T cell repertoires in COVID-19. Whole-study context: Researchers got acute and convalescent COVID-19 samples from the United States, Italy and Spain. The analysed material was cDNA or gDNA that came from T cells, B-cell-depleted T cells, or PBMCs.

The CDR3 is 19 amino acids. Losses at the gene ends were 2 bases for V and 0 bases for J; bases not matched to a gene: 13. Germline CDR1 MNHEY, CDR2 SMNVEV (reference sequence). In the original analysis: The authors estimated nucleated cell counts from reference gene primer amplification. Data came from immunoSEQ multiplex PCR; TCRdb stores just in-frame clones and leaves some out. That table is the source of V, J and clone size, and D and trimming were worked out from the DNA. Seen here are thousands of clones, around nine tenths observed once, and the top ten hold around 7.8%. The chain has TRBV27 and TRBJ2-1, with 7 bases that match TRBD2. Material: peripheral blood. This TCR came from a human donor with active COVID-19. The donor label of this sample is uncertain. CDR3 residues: CASSLTPPISGRSYNEQFF. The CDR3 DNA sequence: TGTGCCAGCAGTTTAACGCCCCCAATTAGCGGGCGCTCCTACAATGAGCAGTTCTTC.